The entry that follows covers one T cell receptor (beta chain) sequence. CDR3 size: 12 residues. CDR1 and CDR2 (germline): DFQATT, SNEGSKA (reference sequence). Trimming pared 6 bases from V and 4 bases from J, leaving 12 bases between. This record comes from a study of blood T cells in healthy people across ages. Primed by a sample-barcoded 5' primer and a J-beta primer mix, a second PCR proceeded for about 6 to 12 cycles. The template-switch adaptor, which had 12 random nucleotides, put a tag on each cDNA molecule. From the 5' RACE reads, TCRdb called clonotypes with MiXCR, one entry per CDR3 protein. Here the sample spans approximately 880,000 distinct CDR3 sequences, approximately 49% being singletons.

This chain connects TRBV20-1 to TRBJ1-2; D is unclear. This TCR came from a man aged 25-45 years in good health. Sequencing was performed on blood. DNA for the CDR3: TGCAGTGCACAATGGGATTCCTATGGCTACACCTTC. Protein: CSAQWDSYGYTF.